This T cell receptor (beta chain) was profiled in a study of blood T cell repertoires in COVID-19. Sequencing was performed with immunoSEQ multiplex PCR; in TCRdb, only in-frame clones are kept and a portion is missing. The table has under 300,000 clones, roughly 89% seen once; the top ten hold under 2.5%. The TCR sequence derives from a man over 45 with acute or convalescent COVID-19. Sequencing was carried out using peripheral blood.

This chain's CDR3 is CATSRGQPDTQYF. CDR3 in DNA: TGTGCCACCAGCAGAGGACAACCAGATACGCAGTATTTT. This chain links TRBV15 with TRBJ2-3, with no clear D. Trimming stripped 1 base from V and 4 bases from J, with 6 bases between. Germline V gene data show CDR1 as LNHNV and CDR2 as YYDKDF (reference sequence). The CDR3 covers 13 residues.